These 12 T cell receptor beta chains were sequenced from one sample in a study of cytomegalovirus exposure and HLA in healthy donors. 60 Vbeta and 13 Jbeta primers were used in PCR. Repertoires were generated with immunoSEQ multiplex PCR, while TCRdb's copy carries only in-frame clones and drops some. The sample lists about 180,000 clones, over 65% occurring once. What was sequenced was PBMCs. Every receptor here comes from a woman aged 30 to 39 in good health and CMV-seropositive.

This clone was observed a single time. The gene calls are TRBV28 and TRBJ1-5; 9 bases match TRBD1. V shed 6 bases, J shed 2 bases, and the junction held 5 bases outside the gene matches. CDR3 length equals 15 residues. CDR1 is MDHEN and CDR2 is SYDVKM in the germline V gene. CDR3 protein: CASRATGGGNQPQHF. Written as DNA, the CDR3 is TGTGCCAGCAGGGCCACAGGGGGCGGCAATCAGCCCCAGCATTTT.

The V call is TRBV19, the J call TRBJ2-4; TRBD1 might be the D (7 bases). V was trimmed by 3 bases and J by 1 base, leaving 16 bases between them. This CDR3 spans 17 amino acids. Germline values: CDR1 LNHDA, CDR2 SQIVND (reference sequence). Here the CDR3 DNA reads TGTGCCAGTAGTATCCCGCAGGGGGGTAGGGCCAAAAACATTCAGTACTTC. Its translation is CASSIPQGGRAKNIQYF.

V gene TRBV18 combines with J gene TRBJ2-7; no reliable D call. The CDR3 spans 14 residues. V was pared by 2 bases and J by 5 bases, with 13 bases between. Germline CDR1 and CDR2: KGHSH and LQKENI. The DNA of the CDR3 is TGTGCCAGCTCACCAGGGCAGTCGGTCGACGAGCAGTACTTC. The encoded protein is CASSPGQSVDEQYF.

The chain couples TRBV5-1 to TRBJ2-1; 8 bases agree with TRBD1. There are 16 residues in the CDR3. Germline loops: CDR1 SGHRS, CDR2 YFSETQ. V shed 0 bases and J 7 bases; nucleotides not matched to a gene: 9. CDR3 protein: CASSLVDREYVNEQFF. In DNA form, the CDR3 reads TGCGCCAGCAGCTTGGTGGACAGGGAATACGTAAATGAGCAGTTCTTC.

Turning to this clone: One end of the junction does not line up with germline, which may come from a read error. The chain is built from TRBV7-9 and TRBJ1-2; D call uncertain. CDR3 length: 11 amino acids. Per the germline V gene, CDR1 is SEHNR and CDR2 is FQNEAQ (reference sequence). The DNA of the CDR3 is TGTTCCAGCAGCTTTTCCTTCGGCTACACCTTC. Translating gives CSSSFSFGYTF. Together with reference TRBV7-9 and TRBJ1-2, the CDR3 gives the full variable domain: DTGVSQNPRHKITKRGQNVTFRCDPISEHNRLYWYRQTLGQGPEFLTYFQNEAQLEKSRLLSDRFSAERPKGSFSTLEIQRTEQGDSAMYLCSSSFSFGYTFGSGTRLTVV.

The rearrangement uses TRBV13 and TRBJ2-7; 7 positions agree with TRBD2. This CDR3 has 13 amino acids. J lost 6 bases, V lost 3 bases, and 5 bases had no gene match. Germline V gene lookup returns CDR1 PRHDT and CDR2 FYEKMQ (reference sequence). The CDR3: CASSLGGRGEQYF. The CDR3 DNA reads TGTGCCAGCAGCTTGGGCGGGAGAGGCGAGCAGTACTTC.

The rearrangement links TRBV5-1 to TRBJ2-1; TRBD2 aligns across 7 bases. V lost 0 bases and J lost 10; bases outside the gene matches: 10. There are 15 residues in the CDR3. Germline V lookup: CDR1 SGHRS, CDR2 YFSETQ. The CDR3 protein is CASSLEVGGRREQFF. The CDR3 DNA sequence: TGCGCCAGCAGCTTGGAGGTGGGCGGGAGAAGAGAGCAGTTCTTC.

The sample holds a few counts of this clone. The chain joins TRBV9 to TRBJ2-1; D perhaps matches TRBD2 (6 bases). Germline lookup yields CDR1 SGDLS and CDR2 YYNGEE. The CDR3 has 16 residues. V lost 0 bases to trimming and J lost 0 bases, with 10 bases between them. The CDR3, as DNA: TGTGCCAGCAGCGTAGGGGCTAGCGACTCCTACAATGAGCAGTTCTTC. Residues: CASSVGASDSYNEQFF. Using reference TRBV9 and TRBJ2-1 for the parts outside the CDR3, the full variable domain is DSGVTQTPKHLITATGQRVTLRCSPRSGDLSVYWYQQSLDQGLQFLIQYYNGEERAKGNILERFSAQQFPDLHSELNLSSLELGDSALYFCASSVGASDSYNEQFFGPGTRLTVL.

The chain carries TRBV6-1 and TRBJ2-7; D perhaps matches TRBD1 (6 bases). Germline V gene lookup returns CDR1 MNHNS and CDR2 SASEGT. V lost 6 bases, J lost 4 bases, and 13 bases lay in between. This CDR3 comprises 13 residues. DNA for the CDR3: TGTGCCAGCAGGGAGACAGGAGGTTACGAGCAGTACTTC. Translation gives CASRETGGYEQYF.

The V and J genes are TRBV18 and TRBJ1-1; the D is unclear. The germline V and J ends were trimmed by 6 bases and 8 bases, with 19 bases remaining between them. There are 14 residues in the CDR3. Looked up from germline, CDR1 is KGHSH and CDR2 is LQKENI. The CDR3 sequence: CASSHAADLREAFF. CDR3 DNA: TGTGCCAGCTCCCACGCCGCAGATCTTCGAGAAGCTTTCTTT.

The chain joins TRBV2 to TRBJ2-3; D possibly corresponds to TRBD1 (6 bases). The CDR3 runs 14 residues. Per the germline V gene, CDR1 is SNHLY and CDR2 is FYNNEI. V lost 7 bases and J lost 1, with 12 bases in between. The CDR3 DNA sequence: TGTGCCAGCAATCAGAGACAGGGCACAGATACGCAGTATTTT. Translation gives CASNQRQGTDTQYF.

This sequence joins TRBV4-2 and TRBJ2-3; 12 nucleotides match TRBD2. CDR1 and CDR2 from the germline V gene are LGHNA and YNFKEQ. With 4 bases clipped from V and 3 bases from J, the junction kept 5 bases outside the gene matches. The CDR3 has 16 residues. The CDR3 is CASSRRLAGVTDTQYF. CDR3 sequence (DNA): TGTGCCAGCAGCCGCCGACTAGCGGGAGTGACAGATACGCAGTATTTT.